The clone carrying this TCR beta chain was seen a single time. The source of the sample is a study of T cell changes during pregnancy in multiple sclerosis. The CDR3 has 12 residues. Germline CDR1 MNHNY, CDR2 SVGAGI (reference sequence). V was trimmed by 7 bases and J by 2 bases, leaving 5 bases between them. Clones were sequenced by immunoSEQ multiplex PCR, and TCRdb holds only the in-frame ones, with some missing. The table lists 75,000 to 95,000 clones, approximately 92% of them singletons. Sequencing used peripheral blood, obtained after pregnancy. This receptor was obtained from a female donor with multiple sclerosis, enrolled in a pregnancy study. This chain uses TRBV6-6 with TRBJ2-2; D unresolved. The CDR3 DNA reads as TGTGCCAGCACTCTCAACACCGGGGAGCTGTTTTTT. Translation: CASTLNTGELFF.